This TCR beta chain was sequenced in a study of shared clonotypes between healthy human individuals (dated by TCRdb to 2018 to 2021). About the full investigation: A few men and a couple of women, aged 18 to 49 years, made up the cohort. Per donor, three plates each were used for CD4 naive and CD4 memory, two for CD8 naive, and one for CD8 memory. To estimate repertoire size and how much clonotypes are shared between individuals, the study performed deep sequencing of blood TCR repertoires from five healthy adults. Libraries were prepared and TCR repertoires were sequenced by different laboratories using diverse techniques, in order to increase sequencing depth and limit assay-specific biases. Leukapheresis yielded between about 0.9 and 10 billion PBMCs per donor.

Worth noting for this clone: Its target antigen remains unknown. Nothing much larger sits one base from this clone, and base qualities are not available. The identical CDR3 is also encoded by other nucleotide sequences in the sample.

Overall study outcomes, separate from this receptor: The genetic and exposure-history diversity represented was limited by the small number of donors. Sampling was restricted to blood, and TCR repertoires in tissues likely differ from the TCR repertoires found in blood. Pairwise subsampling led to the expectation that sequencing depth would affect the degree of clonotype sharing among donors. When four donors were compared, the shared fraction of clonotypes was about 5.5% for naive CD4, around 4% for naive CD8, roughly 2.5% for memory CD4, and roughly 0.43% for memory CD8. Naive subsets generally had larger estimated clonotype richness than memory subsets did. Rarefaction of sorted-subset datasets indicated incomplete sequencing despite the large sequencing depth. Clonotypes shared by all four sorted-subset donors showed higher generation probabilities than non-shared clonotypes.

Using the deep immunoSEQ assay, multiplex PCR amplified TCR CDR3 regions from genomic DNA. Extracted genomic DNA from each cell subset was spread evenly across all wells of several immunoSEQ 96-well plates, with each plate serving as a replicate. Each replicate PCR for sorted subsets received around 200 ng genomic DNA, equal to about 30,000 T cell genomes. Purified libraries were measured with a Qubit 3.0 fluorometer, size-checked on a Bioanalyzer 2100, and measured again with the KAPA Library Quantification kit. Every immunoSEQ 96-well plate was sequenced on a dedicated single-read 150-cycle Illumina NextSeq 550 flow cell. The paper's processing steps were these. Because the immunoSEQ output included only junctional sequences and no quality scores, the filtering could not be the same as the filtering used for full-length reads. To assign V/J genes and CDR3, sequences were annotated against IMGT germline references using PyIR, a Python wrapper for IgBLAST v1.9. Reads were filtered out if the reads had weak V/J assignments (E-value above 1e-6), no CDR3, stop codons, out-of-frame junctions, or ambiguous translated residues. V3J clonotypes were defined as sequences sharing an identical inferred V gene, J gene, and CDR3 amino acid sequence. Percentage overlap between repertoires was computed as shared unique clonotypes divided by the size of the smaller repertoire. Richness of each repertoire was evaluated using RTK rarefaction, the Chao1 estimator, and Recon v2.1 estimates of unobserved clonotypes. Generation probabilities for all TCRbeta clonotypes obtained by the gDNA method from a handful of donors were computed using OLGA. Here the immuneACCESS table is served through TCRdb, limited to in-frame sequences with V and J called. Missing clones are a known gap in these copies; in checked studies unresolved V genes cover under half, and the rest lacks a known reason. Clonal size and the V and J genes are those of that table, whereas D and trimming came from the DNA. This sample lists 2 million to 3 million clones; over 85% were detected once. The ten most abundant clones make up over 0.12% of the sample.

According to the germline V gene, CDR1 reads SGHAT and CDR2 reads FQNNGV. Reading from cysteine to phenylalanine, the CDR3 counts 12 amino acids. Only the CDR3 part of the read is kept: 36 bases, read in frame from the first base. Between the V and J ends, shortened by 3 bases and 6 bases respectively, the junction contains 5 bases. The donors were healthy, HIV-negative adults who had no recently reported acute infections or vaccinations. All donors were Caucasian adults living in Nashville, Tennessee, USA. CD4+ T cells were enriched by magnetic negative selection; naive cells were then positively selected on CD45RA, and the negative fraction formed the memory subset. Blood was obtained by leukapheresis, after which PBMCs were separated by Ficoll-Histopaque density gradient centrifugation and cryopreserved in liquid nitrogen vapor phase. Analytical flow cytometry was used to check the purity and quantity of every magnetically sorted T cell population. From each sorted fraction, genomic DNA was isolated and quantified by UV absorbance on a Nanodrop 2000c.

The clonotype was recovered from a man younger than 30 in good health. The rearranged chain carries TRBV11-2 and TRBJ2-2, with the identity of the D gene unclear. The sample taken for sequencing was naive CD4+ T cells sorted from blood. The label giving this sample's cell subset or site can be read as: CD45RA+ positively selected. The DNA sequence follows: TGTGCCAGCAGCTTTGGAGCCGGGGAGCTGTTTTTT. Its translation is CASSFGAGELFF.